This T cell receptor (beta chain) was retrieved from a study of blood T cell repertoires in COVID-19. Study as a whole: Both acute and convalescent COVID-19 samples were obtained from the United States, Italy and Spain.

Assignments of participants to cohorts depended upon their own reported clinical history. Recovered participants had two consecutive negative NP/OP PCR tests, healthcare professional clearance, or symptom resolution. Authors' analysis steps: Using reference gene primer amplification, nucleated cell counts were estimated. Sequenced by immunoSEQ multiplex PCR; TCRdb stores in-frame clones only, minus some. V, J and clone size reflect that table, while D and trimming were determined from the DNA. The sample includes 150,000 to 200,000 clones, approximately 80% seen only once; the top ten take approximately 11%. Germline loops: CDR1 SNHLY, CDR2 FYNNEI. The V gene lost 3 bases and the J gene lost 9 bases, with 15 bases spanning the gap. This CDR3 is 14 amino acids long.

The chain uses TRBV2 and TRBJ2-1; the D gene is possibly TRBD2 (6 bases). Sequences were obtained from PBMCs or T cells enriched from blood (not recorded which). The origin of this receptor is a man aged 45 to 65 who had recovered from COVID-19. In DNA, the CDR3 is TGTGCCAGCAGTGACTCTGCGGGAAGTAGTGAGCAGTTCTTC. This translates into CASSDSAGSSEQFF.